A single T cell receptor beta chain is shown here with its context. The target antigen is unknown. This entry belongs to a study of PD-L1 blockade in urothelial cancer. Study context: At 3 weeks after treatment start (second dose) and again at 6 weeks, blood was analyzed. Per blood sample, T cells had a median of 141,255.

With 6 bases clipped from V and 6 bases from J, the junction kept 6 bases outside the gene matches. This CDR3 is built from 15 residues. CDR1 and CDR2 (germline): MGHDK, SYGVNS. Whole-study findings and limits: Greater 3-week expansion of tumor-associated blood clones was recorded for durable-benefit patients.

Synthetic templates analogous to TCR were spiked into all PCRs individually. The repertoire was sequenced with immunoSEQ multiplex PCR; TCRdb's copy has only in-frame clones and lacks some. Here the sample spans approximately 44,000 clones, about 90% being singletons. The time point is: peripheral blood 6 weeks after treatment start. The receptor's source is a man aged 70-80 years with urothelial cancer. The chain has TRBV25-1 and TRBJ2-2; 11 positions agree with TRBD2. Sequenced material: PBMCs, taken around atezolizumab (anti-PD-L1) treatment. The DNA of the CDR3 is TGTGCCAGCAGCGAGACTAGCGGGAAGTCCGGGGAGCTGTTTTTT. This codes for CASSETSGKSGELFF.